This TCR beta chain appears in the sequencing data of a study of blood T cell repertoires in COVID-19. Turning to the study itself: From the United States, Italy and Spain came samples of acute and convalescent COVID-19.

This clone has only one observation. Per the germline V gene, CDR1 is KGHDR and CDR2 is SFDVKD. This CDR3 contains 14 residues. V trimming: 9 bases; J trimming: 0 bases; junction bases outside the gene matches: 4. Produced via immunoSEQ multiplex PCR; TCRdb's table is partial and in-frame only. The profile shows 120,000 or so clones, roughly four fifths of them singletons. Sequencing was carried out using peripheral blood. This chain uses TRBV24-1 with TRBJ2-1, with TRBD1 matching over 7 bases. This sequence originates from a woman aged 55-75 years with acute or convalescent COVID-19. In DNA form, the CDR3 reads TGTGCCACCGCAAGACAGGGCTCCTACAATGAGCAGTTCTTC. It translates to CATARQGSYNEQFF.